The entry below describes one TCR beta chain. Antigen: not known. This sample was taken from a study of T cell responses to AZD1222 COVID-19 vaccine. Study context: Some second doses came at about 4 weeks and others at about 12 weeks; these were pooled. The study's findings and limits: Baseline seropositivity occurred in only six AZD1222 recipients. Sampling that yielded the repertoires occurred only after the peak T cell response. Per reports, nearly half of all spike-specific TCRs target regions that are unmutated in variants.

Between the trimmed V and J ends, which lost 3 bases and 2 bases, there was a span of 7 bases. The CDR3 sequence is 13 residues long. The germline CDR1 and CDR2 sequences are LNHDA and SQIVND (reference sequence). Here immunoSEQ multiplex PCR was the method, and the copy in TCRdb shows in-frame clones only, minus some. This sample carries 120,000 or so clones, 85% to 95% of them seen once, and the ten largest clones take about 7.8%. This sequence joins TRBV19 and TRBJ1-1; D unclear. The source material was peripheral blood, sampled on day 0 of AZD1222 vaccination. The source is an adult in good health. The CDR3 nucleotides read TGTGCCAGTAGTATCTCAGGTAACACTGAAGCTTTCTTT. Amino acid sequence: CASSISGNTEAFF. Supplemented by reference TRBV19 and TRBJ1-1, the full variable domain reads DGGITQSPKYLFRKEGQNVTLSCEQNLNHDAMYWYRQDPGQGLRLIYYSQIVNDFQKGDIAEGYSVSREKKESFPLTVTSAQKNPTAFYLCASSISGNTEAFFGQGTRLTVV.